This T cell receptor beta chain was retrieved from a study of T cell changes during pregnancy in multiple sclerosis. Data came from immunoSEQ multiplex PCR; TCRdb stores just in-frame clones and leaves some out. The sample contains 80,000 to 100,000 clones, about nine tenths of which appear only once. The junction had 5 bases not matched to a gene; V was cut back by 3 bases and J by 3 bases. Looked up from germline, CDR1 is SEHNR and CDR2 is FQNEAQ (reference sequence). This CDR3 is built from 14 residues. V gene TRBV7-9 combines with J gene TRBJ2-7; the match to TRBD2 covers 7 bases. The source material was peripheral blood, sampled in the second trimester of pregnancy. This TCR was sampled from a female donor in good health, enrolled as a control in a pregnancy study. Here the CDR3 DNA reads TGTGCCAGCAGCTTGGATCCGGGAGGCTACGAGCAGTACTTC. Encoded protein: CASSLDPGGYEQYF. The full variable domain, completed using reference TRBV7-9 and TRBJ2-7, is DTGVSQNPRHKITKRGQNVTFRCDPISEHNRLYWYRQTLGQGPEFLTYFQNEAQLEKSRLLSDRFSAERPKGSFSTLEIQRTEQGDSAMYLCASSLDPGGYEQYFGPGTRLTVT.